The 8 T cell receptor beta chains in this list originate from one sample, sequenced in a study of chemoradiotherapy in HPV16-positive cancers. Repertoires were generated with immunoSEQ multiplex PCR, while TCRdb's copy carries only in-frame clones and drops some. The table has about 6,900 clones, about 79% seen once. The sample was collected from a patient who underwent chemoradiotherapy. The receptors here all came from a human donor with HPV-associated anogenital cancer.

The chain links TRBV4-3 to TRBJ2-7; 9 nucleotides line up with TRBD2. Per the germline V gene, CDR1 is LGHNA and CDR2 is YSLEER. CDR3 length equals 15 residues. Unmatched junction bases numbered 4, after V lost 0 bases and J lost 4 bases. The CDR3 nucleotides are TGCGCCAGCAGCCAAGAAGTAGCGGGAGTATACGAGCAGTACTTC. Its translation: CASSQEVAGVYEQYF.

This rearrangement joins TRBV6-1 to TRBJ1-2; 11 bases map to TRBD1. The CDR3 consists of 15 residues. Germline CDR1 and CDR2: MNHNS and SASEGT. Trimming took 5 bases from V and 3 from J; bases not matched to a gene: 5. The CDR3 sequence is CASSIGQGADYGYTF. In DNA form, the CDR3 reads TGTGCCAGCAGTATAGGACAGGGGGCTGACTATGGCTACACCTTC.

The chain is built from TRBV19 and TRBJ1-5; D is perhaps TRBD1 (6 bases). Germline loops: CDR1 LNHDA, CDR2 SQIVND (reference sequence). V gave up 8 bases and J gave up 5 bases, with 10 bases separating them. The CDR3 is made up of 12 amino acids. CDR3 sequence: CASPRGDQPQHF. DNA for the CDR3: TGTGCCAGTCCGAGGGGGGATCAGCCCCAGCATTTT.

In this sample, this clone turned up a few times. The genes are TRBV19 and TRBJ1-2; 11 bases align to TRBD1. CDR3 length: 17 amino acids. With 6 bases clipped from V and 4 bases from J, the junction kept 13 bases outside the gene matches. Germline V gene data show CDR1 as LNHDA and CDR2 as SQIVND (reference sequence). CDR3 sequence reads: CASSPGGQGASSYGYTF. The DNA for the CDR3 is TGTGCCAGTAGCCCCGGTGGACAGGGGGCGAGTAGCTATGGCTACACCTTC.

V usage is TRBV7-2 and J usage is TRBJ1-2, with D maybe TRBD1 (6 bases). Germline assignment: CDR1 SGHTA and CDR2 FQGNSA. Trimming stripped 5 bases from V and 8 bases from J, with 18 bases between. The CDR3 has 14 residues. The CDR3 region is CASSPRTVRYGYTF. The CDR3 DNA reads as TGTGCCAGCAGCCCCCGGACAGTGAGATACGGCTACACCTTC.

The chain combines TRBV6-1 with TRBJ1-4; D call uncertain. This CDR3 spans 15 amino acids. Germline CDR1 reads MNHNS; CDR2 reads SASEGT. V was trimmed by 4 bases and J by 7 bases, leaving 16 bases between them. This chain's CDR3 is CASSGAGPQTEKLFF. CDR3 nucleotides: TGTGCCAGCAGTGGAGCCGGGCCTCAGACTGAAAAACTGTTTTTT.

V and J are TRBV7-2 and TRBJ1-5; 8 positions agree with TRBD1. V shed 5 bases and J 3 bases; nucleotides not matched to a gene: 9. CDR1 and CDR2 from the germline V gene are SGHTA and FQGNSA. This CDR3 is built from 16 residues. The CDR3 loop reads CASSPLSGGANQPQHF. CDR3 coding DNA: TGTGCCAGCAGCCCCCTGTCAGGGGGCGCCAATCAGCCCCAGCATTTT.

The V gene is TRBV27, the J gene TRBJ1-6; the D is unclear. Germline V lookup: CDR1 MNHEY, CDR2 SMNVEV (reference sequence). The CDR3 is made up of 15 amino acids. Trimming removed 2 bases from V and 0 bases from J, with 5 bases in between. CDR3 nucleotides: TGTGCCAGCAGTTTAGCAACCTCCTATAATTCACCCCTCCACTTT. This encodes CASSLATSYNSPLHF.